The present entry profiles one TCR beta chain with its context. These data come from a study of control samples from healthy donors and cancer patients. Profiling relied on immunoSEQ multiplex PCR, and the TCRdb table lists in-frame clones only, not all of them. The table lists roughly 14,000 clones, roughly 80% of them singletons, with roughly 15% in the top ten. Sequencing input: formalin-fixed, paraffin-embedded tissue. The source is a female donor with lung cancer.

CDR3 amino acids: CSASRGTGVYEQYF. CDR3 in DNA: TGCAGTGCTAGTAGAGGGACAGGGGTATACGAGCAGTACTTC. The V call is TRBV20-1, the J call TRBJ2-7, with TRBD1 matching over 10 bases. V shed 3 bases and J 4 bases; nucleotides not matched to a gene: 6. The V gene's germline CDR1 is DFQATT and CDR2 SNEGSKA (reference sequence). The CDR3 totals 14 residues.